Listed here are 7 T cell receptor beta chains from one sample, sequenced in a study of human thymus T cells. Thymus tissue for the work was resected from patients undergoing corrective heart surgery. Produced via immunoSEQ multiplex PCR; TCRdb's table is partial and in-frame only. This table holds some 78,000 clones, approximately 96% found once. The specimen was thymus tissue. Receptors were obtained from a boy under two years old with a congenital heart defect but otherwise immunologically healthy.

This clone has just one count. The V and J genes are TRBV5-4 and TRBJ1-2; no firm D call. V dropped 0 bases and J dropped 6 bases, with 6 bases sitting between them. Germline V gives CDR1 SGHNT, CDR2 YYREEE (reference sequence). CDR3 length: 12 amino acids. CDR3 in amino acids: CASSLDIDGYTF. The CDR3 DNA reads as TGTGCCAGCAGCTTGGATATCGATGGCTACACCTTC. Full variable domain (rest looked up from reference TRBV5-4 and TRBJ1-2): ETGVTQSPTHLIKTRGQQVTLRCSSQSGHNTVSWYQQALGQGPQFIFQYYREEENGRGNFPPRFSGLQFPNYSSELNVNALELDDSALYLCASSLDIDGYTFGSGTRLTVV.

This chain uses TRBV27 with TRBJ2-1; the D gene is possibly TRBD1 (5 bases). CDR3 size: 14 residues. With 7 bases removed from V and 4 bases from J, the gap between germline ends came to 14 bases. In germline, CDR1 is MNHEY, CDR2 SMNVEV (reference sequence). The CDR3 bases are TGTGCCAGCAAGGGGCCCTTGGGATACAATGAGCAGTTCTTC. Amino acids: CASKGPLGYNEQFF.

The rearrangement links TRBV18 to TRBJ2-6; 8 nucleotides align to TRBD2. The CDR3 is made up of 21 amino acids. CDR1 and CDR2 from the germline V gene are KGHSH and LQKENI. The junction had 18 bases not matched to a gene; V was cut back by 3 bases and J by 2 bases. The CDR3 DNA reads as TGTGCCAGCTCACCTGCATGGCGGGAGGCCCCCTTTAGCGCTGGGGCCAACGTCCTGACTTTC. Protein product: CASSPAWREAPFSAGANVLTF.

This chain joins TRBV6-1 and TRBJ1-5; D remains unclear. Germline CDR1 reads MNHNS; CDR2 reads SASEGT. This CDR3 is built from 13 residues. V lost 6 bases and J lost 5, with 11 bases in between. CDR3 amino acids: CASRPRGYQPQHF. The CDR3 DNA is TGTGCCAGCAGGCCACGGGGTTATCAGCCCCAGCATTTT.

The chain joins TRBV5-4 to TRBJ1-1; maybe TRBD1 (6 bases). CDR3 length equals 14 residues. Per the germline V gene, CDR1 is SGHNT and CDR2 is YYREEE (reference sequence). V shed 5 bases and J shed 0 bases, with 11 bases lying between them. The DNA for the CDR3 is TGTGCCAGCAGGTACAGGGACATGAACACTGAAGCTTTCTTT. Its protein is CASRYRDMNTEAFF.

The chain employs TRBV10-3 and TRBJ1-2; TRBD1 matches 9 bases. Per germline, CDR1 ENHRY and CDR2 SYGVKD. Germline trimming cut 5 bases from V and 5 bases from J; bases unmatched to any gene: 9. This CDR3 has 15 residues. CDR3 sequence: CAISLTGGGLYGYTF. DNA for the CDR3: TGTGCCATCAGTTTGACAGGGGGAGGATTATATGGCTACACCTTC.

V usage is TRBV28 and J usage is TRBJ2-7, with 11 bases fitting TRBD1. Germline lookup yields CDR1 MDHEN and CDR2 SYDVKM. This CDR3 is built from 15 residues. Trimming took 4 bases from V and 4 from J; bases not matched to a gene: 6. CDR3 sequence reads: CASSYNRDRGYEQYF. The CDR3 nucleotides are TGTGCCAGCAGTTATAACCGGGACAGGGGGTACGAGCAGTACTTC. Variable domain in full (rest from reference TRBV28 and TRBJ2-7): DVKVTQSSRYLVKRTGEKVFLECVQDMDHENMFWYRQDPGLGLRLIYFSYDVKMKEKGDIPEGYSVSREKKERFSLILESASTNQTSMYLCASSYNRDRGYEQYFGPGTRLTVT.